This T cell receptor (beta chain) was documented in a study of blood T cell repertoires in COVID-19. Study details: Samples came from the United States, Italy and Spain, spanning acute and convalescent COVID-19. PBMCs, B-cell-depleted T cells, or T cells provided the cDNA or gDNA that made up the material.

Original processing methods: Scientists estimated how many nucleated cells there were by amplifying reference gene primers. Libraries were prepared by immunoSEQ multiplex PCR; TCRdb keeps only in-frame clonotypes and omits some of them. V, J and clone size derive from that table, while D and trimming were established from the DNA sequence. The data hold 650,000 to 800,000 clones, with 85% to 90% observed a single time. This CDR3 is 14 amino acids long. V was trimmed by 5 bases and J by 2 bases, leaving 11 bases between them. Germline V gene sequence: CDR1 SGHAT, CDR2 FQNNGV. This sequence was found in a woman aged 18-29 years with acute or convalescent COVID-19. The rearrangement uses TRBV11-2 and TRBJ2-3, with a weak D call TRBD1 (6 bases). Sequencing used peripheral blood. The CDR3 DNA follows: TGTGCCAGCAGCCCTGGACAGTTCACAGATACGCAGTATTTT. It is translated as CASSPGQFTDTQYF.